These 11 T cell receptor beta chains originate from one sample sequenced in a study of long-term antiretroviral therapy in people with HIV. The authors ran the immunoSEQ assay, v3.0, at survey level. Using immunoSEQ multiplex PCR, the repertoire was profiled, and TCRdb retains in-frame clones only, with some absent. This table holds some 31,000 clones, approximately 94% found once. The source was unsorted PBMCs, collected more than 7.3 years after starting antiretroviral therapy. Receptors originate from a man over 45 with HIV.

The chain couples TRBV18 to TRBJ2-7; the D is unclear. The germline V gene has CDR1 KGHSH and CDR2 LQKENI. Deletions cut 2 bases from V and 5 bases from J, with 16 bases between. CDR3 length: 15 residues. The CDR3 sequence: CASSPEVGADHEQYF. The CDR3 DNA reads as TGTGCCAGCTCACCAGAAGTCGGAGCAGACCACGAGCAGTACTTC.

CDR3 sequence reads: CASGAEQYF. The DNA of the CDR3 is TGTGCCAGCGGGGCCGAGCAGTACTTC. The rearrangement links TRBV27 to TRBJ2-7; the D gene is possibly TRBD1 (5 bases). Trimming removed 8 bases at V and 6 bases at J, with 5 bases between. This CDR3 has 9 amino acids. The germline V gene encodes CDR1 MNHEY and CDR2 SMNVEV (reference sequence).

The chain recombines TRBV6-1 with TRBJ1-1; D perhaps matches TRBD1 (5 bases). Germline lookup yields CDR1 MNHNS and CDR2 SASEGT. With 7 bases removed from V and 5 bases from J, the gap between germline ends came to 14 bases. The CDR3 has 13 residues. The CDR3 DNA reads as TGTGCCAGCACGGAGTTGAGGGGAACTGAAGCTTTCTTT. Translated, it gives CASTELRGTEAFF.

This clone is a singleton in its sample. The rearrangement uses TRBV28 and TRBJ1-2; D call uncertain. V dropped 10 bases and J dropped 4 bases, with 16 bases sitting between them. CDR1 is MDHEN and CDR2 is SYDVKM in the germline V gene. CDR3 length: 13 amino acids. Here the CDR3 DNA reads TGTGCCATCGACAACTCAGGACGCTATGGCTACACCTTC. It is translated as CAIDNSGRYGYTF.

The CDR3 region has the DNA TGTGCCTGGGGCAGCGGGGAGGGAAAACTGTTTTTT. This sequence encodes CAWGSGEGKLFF. The V and J genes are TRBV30 and TRBJ1-4; D unresolved. Germline V gives CDR1 GTSNPN, CDR2 SVGIG (reference sequence). V was trimmed by 5 bases and J by 10 bases, leaving 14 bases between them. This CDR3 spans 12 amino acids.

The DNA of the CDR3 is TGTGCCAGCAGTTACTTGGACAGGGGGAAGGGGGGCTACACCTTC. Translated: CASSYLDRGKGGYTF. The V call is TRBV6-5, the J call TRBJ1-2, with 10 bases matching TRBD1. Germline CDR1 is MNHEY and CDR2 is SVGAGI. The CDR3 loop spans 15 amino acids. Trimming at V came to 1 base and at J to 8 bases, leaving 7 bases not matched to a gene.

This chain joins TRBV11-3 and TRBJ2-7; perhaps TRBD2 as D (6 bases). This CDR3 has 15 amino acids. Trimming stripped 3 bases from V and 2 bases from J, with 14 bases between. The germline gives CDR1 SGHNT, CDR2 YENEEA. The CDR3 protein is CASSLGTGTTYEQYF. CDR3 bases: TGTGCCAGCAGCTTGGGGACTGGGACCACCTACGAGCAGTACTTC.

This chain joins TRBV4-1 and TRBJ2-1, with no clear D. Germline V gives CDR1 MGHRA, CDR2 YSYEKL. The CDR3 has 16 amino acids. V lost 0 bases to trimming and J lost 0 bases, with 9 bases between them. DNA for the CDR3: TGCGCCAGCAGCCAAGATCGGGCTCTCTCCTACAATGAGCAGTTCTTC. It yields the protein CASSQDRALSYNEQFF.

The chain couples TRBV25-1 to TRBJ1-3, with D unresolved. Trimming took 5 bases from V and 8 from J, leaving 10 bases between them. Per the germline V gene, CDR1 is MGHDK and CDR2 is SYGVNS. The CDR3 spans 12 residues. CDR3 protein: CASSLLADTIYF. The CDR3 coding sequence is TGTGCCAGCAGTCTCTTGGCGGACACCATATATTTT.

This clone has only a few counts. V usage is TRBV6-5 and J usage is TRBJ1-2; D is ambiguous. The CDR3 length is 13 residues. From germline, CDR1 is MNHEY and CDR2 SVGAGI. The CDR3 protein is CASEDRPSYGYTF. In DNA, the CDR3 is TGTGCTTCGGAGGACCGCCCTAGCTATGGCTACACCTTC.

This clone came up once. The chain combines TRBV18 with TRBJ2-5; 8 bases are shared with TRBD2. Looked up from germline, CDR1 is KGHSH and CDR2 is LQKENI. CDR3 length: 14 amino acids. The ends lost 3 bases at V and 4 bases at J; junction bases unmatched: 4. CDR3 DNA sequence: TGTGCCAGCTCACCGTTAGCGGGGTTAGAGACCCAGTACTTC. Translated, it gives CASSPLAGLETQYF. Using reference TRBV18 and TRBJ2-5 for the parts outside the CDR3, the full variable domain is NAGVMQNPRHLVRRRGQEARLRCSPMKGHSHVYWYRQLPEEGLKFMVYLQKENIIDESGMPKERFSAEFPKEGPSILRIQQVVRGDSAAYFCASSPLAGLETQYFGPGTRLLVL.